The next 8 T cell receptor beta chains were all read from a single sample in a study of blood T cell repertoires in COVID-19. Some clones are missing from TCRdb's copy, which holds only in-frame ones; the method was immunoSEQ multiplex PCR. The sample yields 150,000 to 200,000 clones, roughly 84% seen once. The source material was peripheral blood. The receptors shown here come from a human donor with acute or convalescent COVID-19. The donor label of this sample is uncertain.

The chain uses TRBV11-3 and TRBJ2-2; no firm D call. The CDR3 is 12 amino acids. V was clipped by 0 bases and J by 8 bases, with 4 bases between them. Germline V gene lookup returns CDR1 SGHNT and CDR2 YENEEA. CDR3 in DNA: TGTGCCAGCAGCTTAGACGAGGGGGAGCTGTTTTTT. Translating it yields CASSLDEGELFF.

The chain is built from TRBV3-1 (or the pseudogene TRBV3-2) and TRBJ2-3; 13 nucleotides match TRBD2. The CDR3 is 16 amino acids. The V gene end was trimmed by 6 bases and the J gene end by 4 bases; junction bases not matched to a gene: 7. CDR1 LGHDT and CDR2 YNNKEL come from the germline V gene (reference sequence). The CDR3, as DNA: TGTGCCAGCAGTCATCTACTAGCGGGAGGGTCAGATACGCAGTATTTT. This encodes CASSHLLAGGSDTQYF.

Details on this clone: Other DNA sequences in the sample encode the same CDR3. This CDR3 is CASSADRGQETQYF. The CDR3, as DNA: TGTGCCAGCAGTGCGGACAGGGGACAAGAGACCCAGTACTTC. The chain uses TRBV2 and TRBJ2-5; 9 nucleotides match TRBD1. CDR1 and CDR2 (germline): SNHLY, FYNNEI. The CDR3 loop spans 14 amino acids. Unmatched junction bases numbered 2, after V lost 4 bases and J lost 2 bases.

This clone was detected only once. The chain carries TRBV13 and TRBJ1-2, with 9 bases lining up with TRBD1. CDR3 size: 14 residues. The germline CDR1 and CDR2 sequences are PRHDT and FYEKMQ (reference sequence). The V segment lost 6 bases and the J segment 4 bases; nucleotides outside the gene matches: 6. The CDR3 bases are TGTGCCAGCAGGTCCTCGGGACAGGGCTATGGCTACACCTTC. Amino acids: CASRSSGQGYGYTF.

The chain is built from TRBV4-2 and TRBJ2-5, with unresolved D. The CDR3 runs 16 residues. The V gene's germline CDR1 is LGHNA and CDR2 YNFKEQ. The V end lost 3 bases, the J end lost 2 bases, and 16 bases lay between the germline ends. CDR3 DNA: TGTGCCAGCAGCCAGAATCTGGGCCAGAAGCAAGAGACCCAGTACTTC. It is translated as CASSQNLGQKQETQYF.

The V and J genes are TRBV18 and TRBJ1-3; D is perhaps TRBD1 (5 bases). V shed 0 bases and J shed 2 bases, with 8 bases lying between them. The germline V gene has CDR1 KGHSH and CDR2 LQKENI. This CDR3 comprises 15 residues. The CDR3 region is CASSPPEGPGNTIYF. CDR3 in DNA: TGTGCCAGCTCACCACCGGAGGGGCCTGGAAACACCATATATTTT.

The rearrangement joins TRBV7-2 to TRBJ2-7, with 10 bases fitting TRBD2. The trim removed 9 bases at V and 3 bases at J, leaving 8 bases unmatched. CDR3 length: 14 amino acids. Germline lookup yields CDR1 SGHTA and CDR2 FQGNSA. The chain's CDR3 is CASSPSGRDYEQYF. The CDR3 coding sequence is TGTGCCAGTTCCCCTAGCGGGAGAGACTACGAGCAGTACTTC.

The gene calls are TRBV28 and TRBJ1-2; a possible D gene is TRBD1 (5 bases). Germline V gives CDR1 MDHEN, CDR2 SYDVKM. V lost 3 bases and J 7 bases, leaving 9 bases between the germline ends. This CDR3 is 12 amino acids long. For the CDR3, the DNA is TGTGCCAGCAGTTTGACAGTGGGTGGCTACACCTTC. Residues: CASSLTVGGYTF.